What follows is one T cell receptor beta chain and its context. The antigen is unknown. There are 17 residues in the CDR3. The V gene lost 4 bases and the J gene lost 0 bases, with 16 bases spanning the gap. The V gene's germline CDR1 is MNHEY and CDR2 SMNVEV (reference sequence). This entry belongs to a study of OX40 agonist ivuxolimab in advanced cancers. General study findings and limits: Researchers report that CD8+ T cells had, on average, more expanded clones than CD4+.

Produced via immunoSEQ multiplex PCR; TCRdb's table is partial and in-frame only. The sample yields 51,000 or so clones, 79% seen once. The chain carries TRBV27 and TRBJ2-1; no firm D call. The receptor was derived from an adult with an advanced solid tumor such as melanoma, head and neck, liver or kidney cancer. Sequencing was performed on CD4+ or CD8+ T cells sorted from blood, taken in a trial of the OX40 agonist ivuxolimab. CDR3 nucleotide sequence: TGTGCCAGCAGTTCCGCCGGATTCTCGGGCTCCTACAATGAGCAGTTCTTC. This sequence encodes CASSSAGFSGSYNEQFF.